These 15 T cell receptor beta chains originate from one sample sequenced in a study of OX40 agonist ivuxolimab in advanced cancers. Clones were sequenced by immunoSEQ multiplex PCR, and TCRdb holds only the in-frame ones, with some missing. The data show 25,000 to 35,000 clones, 74% seen once. The input for sequencing was CD4+ or CD8+ T cells sorted from blood, taken in a trial of the OX40 agonist ivuxolimab. All receptors come from an adult with an advanced solid tumor such as melanoma, head and neck, liver or kidney cancer.

The chain employs TRBV2 and TRBJ1-5; no definite D call. V lost 8 bases, J lost 0 bases, and 20 bases lay in between. The V gene's germline CDR1 is SNHLY and CDR2 FYNNEI. The CDR3 extends over 17 amino acids. This CDR3 reads CASVGRRLPHSNQPQHF. The CDR3 region has the DNA TGTGCCAGCGTGGGGAGACGGCTTCCGCATAGCAATCAGCCCCAGCATTTT.

The chain combines TRBV2 with TRBJ1-2, with D uncertain. CDR3 length: 13 residues. The germline CDR1 and CDR2 sequences are SNHLY and FYNNEI. V lost 4 bases and J lost 8, with 14 bases in between. CDR3 DNA sequence: TGTGCCAGCAGTGTTGACTCCTCAGCGGGCTACACCTTC. Translating gives CASSVDSSAGYTF.

V and J are TRBV30 and TRBJ1-1; D not certain. Germline V gene sequence: CDR1 GTSNPN, CDR2 SVGIG (reference sequence). V lost 0 bases and J lost 9, with 14 bases in between. The CDR3 runs 13 residues. The CDR3 sequence: CAWSVRQATQAFF. In DNA form, the CDR3 reads TGTGCCTGGAGTGTACGCCAGGCAACACAAGCTTTCTTT.

This chain uses TRBV12-5 with TRBJ2-6, with D uncertain. The CDR3 consists of 17 residues. Germline V gives CDR1 LGHNT, CDR2 FRNRAP. The V gene lost 2 bases and the J gene lost 0 bases, with 11 bases spanning the gap. This CDR3 reads CASGLPTTSSGANVLTF. The CDR3 DNA reads TGTGCTAGTGGTTTGCCCACCACAAGCTCTGGGGCCAACGTCCTGACTTTC.

The chain links TRBV18 to TRBJ1-4; D remains ambiguous. The germline V gene encodes CDR1 KGHSH and CDR2 LQKENI. This CDR3 is 16 amino acids long. Trimming pared 2 bases from V and 7 bases from J, leaving 17 bases between. The DNA of the CDR3 is TGTGCCAGCTCACCAGTCGCCTCGCTGATCGGTGAAAAACTGTTTTTT. This translates into CASSPVASLIGEKLFF.

The chain links TRBV10-3 to TRBJ1-2, with D possibly TRBD1 on 6 matching bases. Germline CDR1 reads ENHRY; CDR2 reads SYGVKD. The CDR3 spans 14 residues. The V gene lost 1 base and the J gene lost 6 bases, with 12 bases spanning the gap. The CDR3 loop reads CAISEWARGNGYTF. The CDR3 region has the DNA TGTGCCATCAGTGAGTGGGCCAGGGGAAATGGCTACACCTTC.

The chain combines TRBV6-1 with TRBJ1-1; TRBD1 matches 9 bases. CDR3 size: 15 residues. Germline V lookup: CDR1 MNHNS, CDR2 SASEGT. Trimming removed 6 bases from V and 6 bases from J; junction bases left unmatched: 11. CDR3 DNA sequence: TGTGCCAGCAGCTCCTCTACAGGGGGCTCGGCTGAAGCTTTCTTT. This encodes CASSSSTGGSAEAFF.

V is TRBV2 and J is TRBJ1-2, with D tentatively TRBD1 (6 bases). This CDR3 has 13 amino acids. Per the germline V gene, CDR1 is SNHLY and CDR2 is FYNNEI. The germline V and J ends were trimmed by 8 bases and 0 bases, with 10 bases remaining between them. In DNA, the CDR3 is TGTGCCAGCTATAACAGGGCTAACTATGGCTACACCTTC. Its translation: CASYNRANYGYTF.

This chain uses TRBV28 with TRBJ2-3, with D possibly matching TRBD2 (6 bases). The length of the CDR3 is 14 residues. Trimming took 1 base from V and 4 from J, leaving 9 bases between them. Germline V CDR1 and CDR2: MDHEN, SYDVKM. The CDR3 sequence: CASSLSGEADTQYF. For the CDR3, the DNA is TGTGCCAGCAGTTTATCTGGGGAGGCAGATACGCAGTATTTT.

This chain uses TRBV7-7 with TRBJ2-4; a possible D gene is TRBD2 (5 bases). The V and J ends lost 2 bases and 3 bases respectively, with 11 bases between them. The CDR3 covers 15 residues. Germline assignment: CDR1 SSHAT and CDR2 FNYEAQ (reference sequence). The CDR3 DNA reads TGTGCCAGCAGCTTATCGGGGAATGGCAAAAACATTCAGTACTTC. It is translated as CASSLSGNGKNIQYF.

V usage is TRBV29-1 and J usage is TRBJ2-6, with TRBD2 as a possible D gene (6 bases). V was shortened by 5 bases and J by 0 bases, with 14 bases between the two germline ends. CDR3 length: 16 residues. Germline CDR1 is SQVTM and CDR2 is ANQGSEA. Here the CDR3 reads CSVSQGGTSGANVLTF. The CDR3 coding sequence is TGCAGCGTTTCTCAGGGCGGGACCTCTGGGGCCAACGTCCTGACTTTC.

In its sample, this clone was seen once. The chain links TRBV15 to TRBJ2-2; possible D gene TRBD1, 5 bases. V lost 0 bases and J lost 7, with 12 bases in between. Germline CDR1 and CDR2: LNHNV and YYDKDF (reference sequence). CDR3 size: 15 residues. CDR3 loop: CATSRDHSRDGELFF. The DNA for the CDR3 is TGTGCCACCAGCAGAGACCATAGCAGGGACGGGGAGCTGTTTTTT.

The chain combines TRBV29-1 with TRBJ2-4; tentatively, D is TRBD1 (5 bases). CDR3 length: 13 amino acids. Germline loops: CDR1 SQVTM, CDR2 ANQGSEA. Trimming pared 7 bases from V and 9 bases from J, leaving 19 bases between. The CDR3 coding sequence is TGCAGCGCTTCAGGGTTGGCCTTGGGCATTCAGTACTTC. It specifies CSASGLALGIQYF. The full variable domain, in which reference TRBV29-1 and TRBJ2-4 provide the parts outside the CDR3, is SAVISQKPSRDICQRGTSLTIQCQVDSQVTMMFWYRQQPGQSLTLIATANQGSEATYESGFVIDKFPISRPNLTFSTLTVSNMSPEDSSIYLCSASGLALGIQYFGAGTRLSVL.

The chain's CDR3 is CSVSSGRGTEAFF. The DNA of the CDR3 is TGCAGCGTGTCCTCAGGGAGGGGGACTGAAGCTTTCTTT. The chain carries TRBV29-1 and TRBJ1-1, with D possibly being TRBD1 (6 bases). Deletions cut 6 bases from V and 5 bases from J, with 16 bases between. Germline V lookup: CDR1 SQVTM, CDR2 ANQGSEA. The CDR3 runs 13 residues.

The rearrangement uses TRBV11-2 and TRBJ2-1; D may be TRBD1 (6 bases). This CDR3 is 16 amino acids long. Deletions cut 2 bases from V and 9 bases from J, with 20 bases between. CDR1 is SGHAT, CDR2 FQNNGV, per germline. CDR3 nucleotides: TGTGCCAGCAGCTTACAGGTTGGCAGGGGTGGCGGTGAGCAGTTCTTC. Its protein is CASSLQVGRGGGEQFF.